This T cell receptor (beta chain) was profiled in a study of T cells expressing NK-cell markers. The overall study: The eight sequenced donors comprised seven who were HCMV-seropositive and one who was seronegative. Study outcomes and limitations: The CD3+CD56-NKG2C+ fraction was also led by these clonotypes in a handful of donors.

Researchers built TCR beta cDNA using 5'RACE template switching with UMIs. TCRdb reprocessed the 5' RACE reads and stores each CDR3 protein as one record, lacking DNA. The sample has 500,000 to 700,000 distinct CDR3 sequences, and its top ten clones hold about 3.6%. On this clonotype itself: Its matching antigen is unknown.

The germline V gene encodes CDR1 SGDLS and CDR2 YYNGEE. The length of the CDR3 is 15 residues. This rearrangement joins TRBV9 to TRBJ2-1; the TRBD2 assignment by TCRdb is unverifiable without DNA. Sequenced input: blood T cells: a sorted CD56 or NKG2C T cell subset, CD4+ or CD8+ T cells, or bulk PBMC T cells (not recorded which). The sequence derives from a young man in good health. Here the CDR3 reads CASNLLAGVVDEQFF. The whole variable domain, filled in from reference TRBV9 and TRBJ2-1, reads DSGVTQTPKHLITATGQRVTLRCSPRSGDLSVYWYQQSLDQGLQFLIQYYNGEERAKGNILERFSAQQFPDLHSELNLSSLELGDSALYFCASNLLAGVVDEQFFGPGTRLTVL.